The rows below give T cell receptor beta chains drawn from one sample of a study of blood T cell repertoires in COVID-19. The assay was immunoSEQ multiplex PCR, and TCRdb's table has in-frame clones only and misses some. The table has roughly 380,000 clones, about 90% seen once. The specimen sequenced was PBMCs or T cells enriched from blood (not recorded which). The source of these receptors is a woman aged 30 to 39 who had recovered from COVID-19. Both conserved end residues are part of each CDR3.

>TRBV9|TRBJ1-6
CASSVWDTNNSPLHF
>TRBV12-1|TRBJ1-6
CASSFGSGINNSPLHF
>TRBV12-3/TRBV12-4|TRBJ2-5
CASSRSVQETQYF
>TRBV28|TRBJ2-1
CASTDGLAGGPGYNEQFF
>TRBV4-2|TRBJ1-1
CASSRPGINTEAFF
>TRBV6-5|TRBJ2-1
CASRLGTYNEQFF
>TRBV25-1|TRBJ1-1
CASSLRGKTEAFF
>TRBV9|TRBJ1-6
CASTKEDRDSPLHF
>TRBV4-2|TRBJ1-1
CASSQDAGVGTEAFF
>TRBV9|TRBJ1-1
CASSVGAGGVGTEAFF
>TRBV19|TRBJ2-3
CASSTRSDTQYF
>TRBV5-1|TRBJ2-3
CASSWEPTGVGKDTQYF
>TRBV29-1|TRBJ1-4
CSVEDRSSYNEKLFF
>TRBV10-1|TRBJ2-1
CASSDKGPTSGRNNEQFF
>TRBV11-3|TRBJ2-1
CASSSGQGSYNEQFF
>TRBV12-3/TRBV12-4|TRBJ2-7
CASSSFYEQYF
>TRBV6-5|TRBJ1-1
CASSWGSLNTEAFF
>TRBV7-9|TRBJ2-7
CASSPRTDGTYEQYF
>TRBV25-1|TRBJ2-7
CASSEGGGSAGDEQYF
>TRBV29-1|TRBJ1-1
CSVGTGGDLGTEAFF
>TRBV23-1|TRBJ2-4
CASSSPGTHIQYF
>TRBV28|TRBJ2-1
CASKPFATLQYEQFF
>TRBV15|TRBJ2-7
CATSRNLAGGSYEQYF
>TRBV11-3|TRBJ2-3
CASSVGLAGGPDTQYF
>TRBV3-1/TRBV3-2|TRBJ2-7
CASSQEALASNYEQYF
>TRBV11-2|TRBJ2-2
CASSPGLAGGPRAGELFF
>TRBV7-3|TRBJ2-5
CASSLSGGRQETQYF
>TRBV6-4|TRBJ2-7
CASSERADSYEQYF
>TRBV4-2|TRBJ2-7
CASSQDLAQGDEQYF
>TRBV19|TRBJ1-5
CASSPGLNQPQHF
>TRBV15|TRBJ1-5
CATSSFGGNQPQHF
>TRBV5-8|TRBJ2-3
CASSIRGRITDTQYF
>TRBV5-4|TRBJ2-1
CASSPGLAGVPNLEQFF
>TRBV3-1/TRBV3-2|TRBJ2-1
CASSQAGTGDNEQFF
>TRBV6-5|TRBJ1-6
CASSYSIRGDSPLHF
>TRBV5-6|TRBJ1-1
CASSLGGLNTEAFF
>TRBV5-1|TRBJ1-1
CASTDPGGDTEAFF
>TRBV5-1|TRBJ1-6
CASSTGGDNSPLHF
>TRBV25-1|TRBJ2-2
CASTRPNTGELFF
>TRBV7-2|TRBJ1-2
CASSFPAGPVYGYTF
>TRBV7-9|TRBJ2-2
CASSLGPGTGVTGELFF
>TRBV7-8|TRBJ1-1
CASSLRLQGAAFF
>TRBV18|TRBJ1-5
CASSPQVGNQPQHF
>TRBV11-1|TRBJ2-7
CASSLVAGTGEYF
>TRBV5-1|TRBJ1-4
CASSLGGINEKLFF
>TRBV29-1|TRBJ1-1
CSVEDGRQAPNTEAFF
>TRBV2|TRBJ2-1
CASIRERYNEQFF
>TRBV2|TRBJ2-2
CASGGDGDTGELFF
>TRBV7-2|TRBJ1-5
CASSLSRLSQPQHF
>TRBV27|TRBJ1-1
CASSRGGVGTEAFF
>TRBV7-8|TRBJ1-1
CASHISGTETAEAFF
>TRBV19|TRBJ2-3
CASSIVSPGRTSDTDTQYF
>TRBV7-9|TRBJ2-5
CASSFMTGGAETQYF
>TRBV27|TRBJ2-7
CASSHPITSGSSYEQYF
>TRBV19|TRBJ1-3
CASSRDSISGNTIYF
>TRBV3-1/TRBV3-2|TRBJ2-1
CASSQDHDYGYNEQFF